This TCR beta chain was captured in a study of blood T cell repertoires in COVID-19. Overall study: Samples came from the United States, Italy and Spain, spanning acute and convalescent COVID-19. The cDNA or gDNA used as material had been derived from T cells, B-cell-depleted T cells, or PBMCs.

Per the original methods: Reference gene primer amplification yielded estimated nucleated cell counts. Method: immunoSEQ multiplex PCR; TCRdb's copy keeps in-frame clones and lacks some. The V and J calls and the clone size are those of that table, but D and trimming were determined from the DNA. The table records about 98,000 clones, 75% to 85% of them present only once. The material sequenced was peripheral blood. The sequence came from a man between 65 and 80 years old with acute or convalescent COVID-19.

The CDR3 bases are TGTGCCAGCAGTTACTCAGCGGGAGGCTACAATGAGCAGTTCTTC. It translates to CASSYSAGGYNEQFF. This chain joins TRBV6-5 and TRBJ2-1; 9 nucleotides agree with TRBD2. CDR3 length: 15 amino acids. Germline lookup yields CDR1 MNHEY and CDR2 SVGAGI. The junction had 0 bases not matched to a gene; V was cut back by 0 bases and J by 3 bases.